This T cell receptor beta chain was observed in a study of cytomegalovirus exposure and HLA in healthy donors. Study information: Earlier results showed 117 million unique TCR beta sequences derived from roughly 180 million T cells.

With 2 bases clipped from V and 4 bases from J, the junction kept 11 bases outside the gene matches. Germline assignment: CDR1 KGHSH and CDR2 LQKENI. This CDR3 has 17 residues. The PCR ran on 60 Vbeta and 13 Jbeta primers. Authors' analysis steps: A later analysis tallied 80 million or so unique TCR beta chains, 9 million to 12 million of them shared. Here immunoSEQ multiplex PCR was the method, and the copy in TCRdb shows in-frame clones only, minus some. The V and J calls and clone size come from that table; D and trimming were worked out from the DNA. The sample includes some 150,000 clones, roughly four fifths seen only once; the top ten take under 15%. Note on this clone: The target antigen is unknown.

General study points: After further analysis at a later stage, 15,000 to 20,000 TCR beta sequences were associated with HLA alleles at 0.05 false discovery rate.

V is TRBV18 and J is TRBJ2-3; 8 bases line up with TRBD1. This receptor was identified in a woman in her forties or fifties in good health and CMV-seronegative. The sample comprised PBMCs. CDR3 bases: TGTGCCAGCTCACCAATATGGACAGGGATTATGTCAGATACGCAGTATTTT. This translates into CASSPIWTGIMSDTQYF.